The next 14 T cell receptor beta chains were all read from a single sample in a study of post-analysis software for immune sequencing data. Overall study results and limits: Compared with controls, patients had more of about five TRBV segments, including TRBV5-6, TRBV5-1 and TRBV20-1.

TCR beta cDNA libraries included unique molecular identifiers. TCRdb re-called the PCR reads through MiXCR, storing one row per CDR3 protein. Altogether roughly 800,000 distinct CDR3 sequences are present, just under 30% being singletons, with the ten largest covering approximately 0.6%. No antigen is known for these receptors. Sequencing used blood. Every receptor here comes from a girl aged 5 to 17 with multiple sclerosis.

This chain links TRBV10-3 with TRBJ1-4; no reliable D call. The germline V gene has CDR1 ENHRY and CDR2 SYGVKD. V lost 5 bases, J lost 7 bases, and 5 bases lay in between. The CDR3 length is 11 residues. The CDR3 here is CAISTGEKLFF. DNA for the CDR3: TGTGCCATCAGTACCGGTGAAAAACTGTTTTTT.

The chain employs TRBV20-1 and TRBJ2-1; tentative D call: TRBD1 (5 bases). This CDR3 has 13 residues. The germline gives CDR1 DFQATT, CDR2 SNEGSKA (reference sequence). V lost 6 bases to trimming and J lost 13 bases, with 22 bases between them. The CDR3 nucleotides are TGCAGTGCCCGACAGTCCTTCCAAGAGACCCAGTTCTTC. This translates into CSARQSFQETQFF.

This clonotype was seen more than once but under ten times. The CDR3 sequence: CSANEGRLSGNTIYF. The CDR3 DNA follows: TGCAGTGCAAACGAGGGGCGCCTCTCTGGAAACACCATATATTTT. The V and J genes are TRBV20-1 and TRBJ1-3, with D maybe TRBD1 (5 bases). The CDR3 consists of 15 residues. CDR1 and CDR2 (germline): DFQATT, SNEGSKA (reference sequence). V lost 6 bases and J lost 0, with 15 bases in between.

This clonotype was counted a few times. The chain links TRBV5-4 to TRBJ1-1; 7 bases map to TRBD1. Germline trimming cut 0 bases from V and 1 base from J; bases unmatched to any gene: 3. This CDR3 contains 15 residues. CDR1 SGHNT and CDR2 YYREEE come from the germline V gene (reference sequence). The CDR3 region is CASSLVGQRNTEAFF. In DNA, the CDR3 is TGTGCCAGCAGCTTGGTGGGACAGAGGAACACTGAAGCTTTCTTT. Using reference TRBV5-4 and TRBJ1-1 for the parts outside the CDR3, the full variable domain is ETGVTQSPTHLIKTRGQQVTLRCSSQSGHNTVSWYQQALGQGPQFIFQYYREEENGRGNFPPRFSGLQFPNYSSELNVNALELDDSALYLCASSLVGQRNTEAFFGQGTRLTVV.

The sample holds a few counts of this clonotype. The CDR3: CASSLAGLGGQPQHF. The CDR3 DNA is TGTGCCAGCAGCTTAGCCGGTCTGGGAGGCCAGCCCCAGCATTTT. This chain uses TRBV7-2 with TRBJ1-5; D is undetermined. The CDR3 spans 15 residues. CDR1 and CDR2 from the germline V gene are SGHTA and FQGNSA. V was shortened by 0 bases and J by 7 bases, with 13 bases between the two germline ends.

The V and J genes are TRBV20-1 and TRBJ1-6; possibly TRBD1 for D (6 bases). Germline lookup yields CDR1 DFQATT and CDR2 SNEGSKA (reference sequence). The CDR3 totals 14 residues. V was clipped by 2 bases and J by 9 bases, with 14 bases between them. CDR3 DNA sequence: TGCAGTGCTAGAAGCAGGGGAGGGAGTTCACCCCTCCACTTT. This translates into CSARSRGGSSPLHF.

V usage is TRBV6-6 and J usage is TRBJ2-1; 10 bases align to TRBD2. The CDR3 runs to 15 residues. Germline CDR1 reads MNHNY; CDR2 reads SVGAGI (reference sequence). Unmatched junction bases numbered 8, after V lost 4 bases and J lost 8 bases. The CDR3 sequence is CASSFLAGASYEQFF. The CDR3 bases are TGTGCCAGCAGTTTCCTAGCGGGAGCGAGCTATGAGCAGTTCTTC.

CDR3 nucleotide sequence: TGTGCCACCAGGCAACAGCTCTATGGCTACACCTTC. The encoded protein is CATRQQLYGYTF. The rearrangement uses TRBV28 and TRBJ1-2; no definite D call. Deletions cut 10 bases from V and 4 bases from J, with 13 bases between. The CDR3 totals 12 residues. Germline CDR1 reads MDHEN; CDR2 reads SYDVKM.

The rearrangement links TRBV20-1 to TRBJ2-5, with TRBD2 matching over 10 bases. Germline trimming cut 1 base from V and 2 bases from J; bases unmatched to any gene: 4. The CDR3 consists of 15 residues. Looked up from germline, CDR1 is DFQATT and CDR2 is SNEGSKA (reference sequence). The CDR3 DNA follows: TGCAGTGCTAGAGGAGGTAGCGGGGGGCAAGAGACCCAGTACTTC. It is translated as CSARGGSGGQETQYF.

The chain uses TRBV20-1 and TRBJ2-1; D unclear. The V and J ends lost 6 bases and 5 bases respectively, with 17 bases between them. Germline CDR1 DFQATT, CDR2 SNEGSKA (reference sequence). The length of the CDR3 is 14 residues. This chain's CDR3 is CSASQDGIDNEQFF. Written as DNA, the CDR3 is TGCAGTGCATCCCAGGACGGAATAGACAATGAGCAGTTCTTC.

The genes are TRBV29-1 and TRBJ1-1, with D hard to call. Per germline, CDR1 SQVTM and CDR2 ANQGSEA. CDR3 length equals 11 residues. V shed 4 bases and J shed 4 bases, with 7 bases lying between them. As DNA, the CDR3 is TGCAGCGTTGGTTCGAGCACTGAAGCTTTCTTT. Translating it yields CSVGSSTEAFF. Full variable domain (missing parts from reference TRBV29-1 and TRBJ1-1): SAVISQKPSRDICQRGTSLTIQCQVDSQVTMMFWYRQQPGQSLTLIATANQGSEATYESGFVIDKFPISRPNLTFSTLTVSNMSPEDSSIYLCSVGSSTEAFFGQGTRLTVV.

The chain combines TRBV27 with TRBJ2-7; perhaps TRBD1 as D (5 bases). Germline assignment: CDR1 MNHEY and CDR2 SMNVEV (reference sequence). This CDR3 has 15 amino acids. V was trimmed by 6 bases and J by 5 bases, leaving 20 bases between them. In DNA, the CDR3 is TGTGCCAGCAGCCTTGGGGCCGGGCCCTACGACGAGCAGTACTTC. It yields the protein CASSLGAGPYDEQYF.

The chain uses TRBV9 and TRBJ2-1; D is uncertain. The CDR3 totals 8 residues. Germline V lookup: CDR1 SGDLS, CDR2 YYNGEE. V shed 4 bases and J shed 13 bases, with 3 bases lying between them. CDR3 sequence reads: CASSPQFF. The CDR3, as DNA: TGTGCCAGCAGCCCTCAGTTCTTC.

This clonotype was recorded a few times. The rearrangement uses TRBV20-1 and TRBJ2-3; D not resolved. This CDR3 spans 13 amino acids. Looked up from germline, CDR1 is DFQATT and CDR2 is SNEGSKA (reference sequence). The V gene lost 3 bases and the J gene lost 1 base, with 8 bases spanning the gap. The CDR3 sequence is CSASLVGTDTQYF. The CDR3 bases are TGCAGTGCTAGCCTCGTGGGCACAGATACGCAGTATTTT.